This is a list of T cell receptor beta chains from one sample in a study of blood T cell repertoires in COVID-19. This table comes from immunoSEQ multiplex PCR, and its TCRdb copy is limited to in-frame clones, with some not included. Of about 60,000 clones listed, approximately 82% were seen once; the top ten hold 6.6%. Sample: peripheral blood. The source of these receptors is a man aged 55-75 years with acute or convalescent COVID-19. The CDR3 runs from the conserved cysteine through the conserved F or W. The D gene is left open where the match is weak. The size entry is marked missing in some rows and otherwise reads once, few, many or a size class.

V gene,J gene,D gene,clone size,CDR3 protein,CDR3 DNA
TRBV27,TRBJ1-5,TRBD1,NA,CASHPLKSGTGDNQPQHF,TGTGCCAGCCACCCCCTCAAATCTGGGACAGGAGACAATCAGCCCCAGCATTTT
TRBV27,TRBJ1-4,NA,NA,CASRADPTGKLFF,TGTGCCAGCAGGGCGGACCCAACAGGGAAACTGTTTTTT
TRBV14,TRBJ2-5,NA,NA,CASSQTTGGQETQYF,TGTGCCAGCAGCCAAACCACAGGAGGGCAGGAGACCCAGTACTTC
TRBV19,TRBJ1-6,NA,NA,CASSKKSSQPRDSPLHF,TGTGCCAGTAGTAAGAAATCGAGCCAACCCAGGGATTCACCCCTCCACTTT
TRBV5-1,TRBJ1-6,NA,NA,CASSLGQLPNSPLHF,TGCGCCAGCAGCTTAGGACAGCTTCCGAATTCACCCCTCCACTTT
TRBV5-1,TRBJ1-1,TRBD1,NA,CASRPGTENTEAFF,TGCGCCAGCAGGCCCGGGACAGAGAACACTGAAGCTTTCTTT
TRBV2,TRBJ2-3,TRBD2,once,CASSEVGTSGTDTQYF,TGTGCCAGCAGTGAAGTAGGGACTAGCGGCACAGATACGCAGTATTTT
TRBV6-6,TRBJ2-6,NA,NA,CASGPAFSGANVLTF,TGTGCCAGCGGCCCCGCTTTCTCTGGGGCCAACGTCCTGACTTTC
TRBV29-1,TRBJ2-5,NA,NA,CSVGTNTQETQYF,TGCAGCGTGGGGACAAATACACAAGAGACCCAGTACTTC
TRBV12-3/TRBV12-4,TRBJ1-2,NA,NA,CASSPRTDYGYTF,TGTGCCAGCAGCCCCCGCACAGACTATGGCTACACCTTC
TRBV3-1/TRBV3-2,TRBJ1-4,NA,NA,CASSQDAGVEKLFF,TGTGCCAGCAGCCAAGACGCGGGGGTTGAAAAACTGTTTTTT
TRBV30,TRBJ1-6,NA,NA,CAGGDNNSPLHF,TGTGCCGGTGGGGACAATAATTCACCCCTCCACTTT
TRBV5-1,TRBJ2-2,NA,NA,CASSLVAANTGELFF,TGCGCCAGCAGCTTGGTGGCAGCGAACACCGGGGAGCTGTTTTTT
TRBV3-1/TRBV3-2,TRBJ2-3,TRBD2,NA,CASLSSGGYTDTQYF,TGTGCCAGCCTTTCTAGCGGGGGGTACACAGATACGCAGTATTTT
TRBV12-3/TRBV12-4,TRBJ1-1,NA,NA,CASSLNRDTEAFF,TGTGCCAGCAGTTTAAACCGGGACACTGAAGCTTTCTTT
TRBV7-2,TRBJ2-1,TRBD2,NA,CASSFSGGANEQFF,TGTGCCAGCAGCTTTAGCGGGGGGGCAAATGAGCAGTTCTTC
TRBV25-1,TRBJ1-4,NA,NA,CASSESTEINEKLFF,TGTGCCAGCAGTGAATCGACAGAAATAAATGAAAAACTGTTTTTT
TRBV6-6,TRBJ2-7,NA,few,CASSYGAGWEQYF,TGTGCCAGCAGTTATGGGGCTGGCTGGGAGCAGTACTTC
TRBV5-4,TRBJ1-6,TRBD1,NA,CASRAQGAYSPLHF,TGTGCCAGCAGGGCTCAGGGGGCTTATTCACCCCTCCACTTT
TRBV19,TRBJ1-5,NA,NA,CASSTIGGLLSNQPQHF,TGTGCCAGTAGTACGATCGGGGGGCTTCTAAGCAATCAGCCCCAGCATTTT
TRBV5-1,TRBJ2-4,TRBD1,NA,CASSLDRGKNIQYF,TGCGCCAGCAGCTTGGACAGGGGAAAAAACATTCAGTACTTC
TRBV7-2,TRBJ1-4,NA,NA,CASSLFGNSNEKLFF,TGTGCCAGCAGCTTATTCGGGAACTCTAATGAAAAACTGTTTTTT
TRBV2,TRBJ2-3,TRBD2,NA,CASSEAGALAGESTDTQYF,TGTGCCAGCAGTGAAGCAGGGGCTCTAGCGGGGGAGAGCACAGATACGCAGTATTTT
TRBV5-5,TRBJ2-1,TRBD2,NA,CASSLGLAENEQFF,TGTGCCAGCAGCTTGGGACTAGCGGAGAATGAGCAGTTCTTC
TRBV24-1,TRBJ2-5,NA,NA,CATSDSGVGETQYF,TGTGCCACCAGTGATTCAGGGGTCGGGGAGACCCAGTACTTC
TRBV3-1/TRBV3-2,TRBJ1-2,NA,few,CASSQASGTNYGYTF,TGTGCCAGCAGCCAAGCCTCGGGGACTAACTATGGCTACACCTTC
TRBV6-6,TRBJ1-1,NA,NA,CASRDRPNTEAFF,TGTGCCAGCAGAGACAGACCGAACACTGAAGCTTTCTTT
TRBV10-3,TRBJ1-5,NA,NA,CAISDSALRSNQPQHF,TGTGCCATCAGTGACTCCGCCCTGAGGAGCAATCAGCCCCAGCATTTT
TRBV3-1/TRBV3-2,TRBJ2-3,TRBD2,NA,CASSPLWTSGGGTDTQYF,TGTGCCAGCAGCCCTTTATGGACTAGCGGGGGGGGCACAGATACGCAGTATTTT
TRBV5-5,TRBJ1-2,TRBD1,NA,CASSSQGGGYTF,TGTGCCAGCAGCTCCCAGGGGGGTGGCTACACCTTC
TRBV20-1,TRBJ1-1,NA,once,CSASGRGSFSLTEAFF,TGCAGTGCTAGTGGCAGGGGATCGTTTTCGTTGACTGAAGCTTTCTTT
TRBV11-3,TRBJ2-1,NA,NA,CASSLGSTGTEQFF,TGTGCCAGCAGCTTAGGCTCCACAGGGACCGAGCAGTTCTTC
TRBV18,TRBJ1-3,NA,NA,CASSDGDSSGNTIYF,TGTGCCAGCTCAGACGGAGACAGCTCTGGAAACACCATATATTTT
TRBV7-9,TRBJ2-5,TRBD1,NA,CASSLGDREQETQYF,TGTGCCAGCAGCTTAGGGGACAGGGAACAAGAGACCCAGTACTTC
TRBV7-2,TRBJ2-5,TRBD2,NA,CASSTGIAGGQETQYF,TGTGCCAGCAGCACCGGAATAGCGGGGGGTCAAGAGACCCAGTACTTC
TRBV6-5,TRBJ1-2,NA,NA,CASSRQAHNYGYTF,TGTGCCAGCAGCCGACAGGCACATAACTATGGCTACACCTTC
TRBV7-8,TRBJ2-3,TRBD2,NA,CASSPPLAGIGDTQYF,TGTGCCAGCAGCCCCCCATTAGCGGGGATCGGAGATACGCAGTATTTT
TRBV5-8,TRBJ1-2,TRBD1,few,CASSQLGQQANYGYTF,TGTGCCAGCAGCCAACTGGGACAGCAAGCTAACTATGGCTACACCTTC
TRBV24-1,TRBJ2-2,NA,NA,CATSDMGRGTNTGELFF,TGTGCCACCAGTGATATGGGCAGGGGAACGAACACCGGGGAGCTGTTTTTT
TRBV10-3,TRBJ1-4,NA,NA,CAISEGLGEEKLFF,TGTGCCATCAGTGAAGGCCTCGGAGAGGAAAAACTGTTTTTT
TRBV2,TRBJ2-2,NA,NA,CASRGVNTGELFF,TGTGCCAGCAGGGGCGTGAACACCGGGGAGCTGTTTTTT
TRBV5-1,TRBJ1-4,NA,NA,CASSLGGLQEKLFF,TGCGCCAGCAGCTTGGGCGGTCTCCAGGAAAAACTGTTTTTT
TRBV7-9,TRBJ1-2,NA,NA,CASSLGGFGYTF,TGTGCCAGCAGCTTAGGAGGGTTTGGCTACACCTTC
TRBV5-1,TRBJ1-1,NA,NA,CASSWTPGVAEAFF,TGCGCCAGCAGCTGGACCCCAGGGGTGGCTGAAGCTTTCTTT
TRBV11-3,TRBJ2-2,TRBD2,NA,CASSLEAGGAGELFF,TGTGCCAGCAGCTTAGAGGCGGGGGGAGCCGGGGAGCTGTTTTTT